Reported below is one T cell receptor (beta chain). Random hexamers primed reverse transcription of about 0.45 to 1 ug RNA. TCRdb analysed the immunoSEQ multiplex PCR reads with MiXCR anew, one entry per CDR3 protein. The table lists roughly 150,000 distinct CDR3 sequences, just over 90% of them singletons, with roughly 0.08% in the top ten. This sample was included in a study of CD8 T cells in Susac syndrome. The CDR3 consists of 17 residues. Trimming took 0 bases from V and 4 from J, leaving 18 bases between them. Germline CDR1 LGHNA, CDR2 YSLEER. The source material was CD4+ T cells from PBMCs. V is TRBV4-3 and J is TRBJ1-2; D is possibly TRBD1 (6 bases). This TCR was sampled from a human donor in good health. The CDR3 sequence: CASSQDYVGGGPYGYTF. The CDR3 coding sequence is TGCGCCAGCAGCCAAGATTACGTGGGTGGGGGGCCCTATGGCTACACCTTC.